This TCR beta chain was found in a study of CD8+ T cells in alopecia areata. CDR3 length equals 15 residues. Germline V gene data show CDR1 as GTSNPN and CDR2 as SVGIG (reference sequence). V was cut by 3 bases and J by 0 bases, with 11 bases left in between. cDNA serving as the sequencing template came from extracted, reverse transcribed RNA. Sequenced by immunoSEQ multiplex PCR; TCRdb stores in-frame clones only, minus some. Of 150,000 to 200,000 clones listed, 50% to 60% are singletons. J is TRBJ2-2 and V is TRBV30; D ambiguous. The source material was CD4+ T cells sorted from blood, sampled at week 0. The origin of this receptor is a human donor with alopecia areata. This chain's CDR3 is CAWRDLFTNTGELFF. Written as DNA, the CDR3 is TGTGCCTGGAGGGACCTCTTTACGAACACCGGGGAGCTGTTTTTT.